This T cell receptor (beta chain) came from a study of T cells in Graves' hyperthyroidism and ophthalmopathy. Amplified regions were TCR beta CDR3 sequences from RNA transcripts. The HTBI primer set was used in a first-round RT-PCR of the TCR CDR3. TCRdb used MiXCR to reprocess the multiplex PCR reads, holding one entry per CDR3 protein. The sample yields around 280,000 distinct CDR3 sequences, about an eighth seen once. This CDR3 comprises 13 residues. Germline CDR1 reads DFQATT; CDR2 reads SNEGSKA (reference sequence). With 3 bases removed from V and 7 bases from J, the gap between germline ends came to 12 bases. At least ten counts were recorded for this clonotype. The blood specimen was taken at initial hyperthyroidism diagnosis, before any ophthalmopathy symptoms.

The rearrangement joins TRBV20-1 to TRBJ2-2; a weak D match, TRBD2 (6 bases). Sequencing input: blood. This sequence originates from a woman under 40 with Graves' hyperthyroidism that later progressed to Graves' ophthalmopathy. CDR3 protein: CSASGGTGGELFF. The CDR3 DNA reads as TGCAGTGCTAGTGGTGGGACTGGCGGGGAGCTGTTTTTT.